These 5 T cell receptor beta chains were sequenced from one sample in a study of blood T cells in healthy people across ages. The use of a sample-barcoded 5' primer and a J-beta primer mix characterized a second PCR of 7 to 11 cycles. TCRdb independently ran MiXCR on the 5' RACE reads; one entry per CDR3 protein. The repertoire includes 1.4 million to 1.5 million distinct CDR3 sequences, 42% of them detected once, and 7% to 9% sits in the top ten. Sequencing was done on a sample of blood. The origin of the receptors is a woman aged 18-29 years in good health.

Worth noting for this clonotype: One base separates it from a far larger clone, so it is likely a read error. The V gene is TRBV7-2, the J gene TRBJ2-3; D uncertain. Germline CDR1 reads SGHTA; CDR2 reads FQGNSA. The CDR3 is made up of 12 amino acids. CDR3 residues: CASSLVSDPQYF. CDR3 DNA sequence: TGTGCCAGCAGCTTAGTGTCAGATCCGCAGTATTTT.

Points on this clonotype: This may be a read error, as it is one base from a much larger clone. The J gene is TRBJ1-1, the V gene TRBV25-1, with 9 bases matching TRBD1. The CDR3 sequence is 13 residues long. Germline V gene data show CDR1 as MGHDK and CDR2 as SYGVNS. Trimming took 10 bases from V and 1 from J; bases not matched to a gene: 4. The CDR3 sequence: CAIKGQGNTEAFF. As DNA, the CDR3 is TGTGCCATCAAGGGACAGGGGAACACTGAAGCTTTCTTT.

Details on this clonotype: A much more abundant neighbour one base away suggests this may be a read error. The CDR3 region is CASCLTSGRNEQFF. In nucleotides, the CDR3 is TGTGCCAGCTGCCTGACTAGCGGACGCAATGAGCAGTTCTTC. This chain links TRBV3-1 with TRBJ2-1; 9 nucleotides agree with TRBD2. Trimming removed 8 bases from V and 6 bases from J; junction bases left unmatched: 8. Germline assignment: CDR1 LGHDT and CDR2 YNNKEL (reference sequence). The CDR3 totals 14 residues.

The chain recombines TRBV7-8 with TRBJ2-3; TRBD2 agrees at 8 bases. Germline CDR1 SGHVS, CDR2 FQNEAQ. V was clipped by 1 base and J by 5 bases; unmatched bases: 5. The CDR3 consists of 15 residues. In DNA form, the CDR3 reads TGTGCCAGCAGCTTAGGCGGGGGGCCGGGAGATACGCAGTATTTT. Its translation is CASSLGGGPGDTQYF.

The table lists this clonotype with many counts. The chain employs TRBV20-1 and TRBJ2-3; no clear D. The germline V gene encodes CDR1 DFQATT and CDR2 SNEGSKA (reference sequence). Trimming took off 3 bases at V and 4 bases at J, with 11 bases between the two ends. CDR3 size: 13 residues. The CDR3 reads CSASLPQADTQYF. The CDR3 DNA reads TGCAGTGCTAGTTTGCCGCAGGCAGATACGCAGTATTTT.